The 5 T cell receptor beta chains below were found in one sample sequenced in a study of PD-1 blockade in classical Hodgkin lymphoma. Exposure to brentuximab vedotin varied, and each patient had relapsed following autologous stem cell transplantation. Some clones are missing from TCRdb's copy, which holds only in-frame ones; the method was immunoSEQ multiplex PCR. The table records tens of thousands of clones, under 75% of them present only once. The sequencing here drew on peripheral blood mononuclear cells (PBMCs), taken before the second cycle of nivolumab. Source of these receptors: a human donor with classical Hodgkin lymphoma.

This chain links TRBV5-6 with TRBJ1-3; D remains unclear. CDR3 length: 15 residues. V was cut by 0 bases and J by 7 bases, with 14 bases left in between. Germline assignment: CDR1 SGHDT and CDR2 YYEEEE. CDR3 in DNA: TGTGCCAGCAGCTTGGCGGACGGAGTCGGGAACACCATATATTTT. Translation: CASSLADGVGNTIYF. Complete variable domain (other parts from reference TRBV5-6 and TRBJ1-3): DAGVTQSPTHLIKTRGQQVTLRCSPKSGHDTVSWYQQALGQGPQFIFQYYEEEERQRGNFPDRFSGHQFPNYSSELNVNALLLGDSALYLCASSLADGVGNTIYFGEGSWLTVV.

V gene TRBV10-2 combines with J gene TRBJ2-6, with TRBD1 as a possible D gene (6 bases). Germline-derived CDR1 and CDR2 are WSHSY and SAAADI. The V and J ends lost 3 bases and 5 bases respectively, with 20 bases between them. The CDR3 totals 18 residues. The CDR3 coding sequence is TGCGCCAGCAGTGATGGGGGCGCTTTCGAAAGGCGGGCCAACGTCCTGACTTTC. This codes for CASSDGGAFERRANVLTF.

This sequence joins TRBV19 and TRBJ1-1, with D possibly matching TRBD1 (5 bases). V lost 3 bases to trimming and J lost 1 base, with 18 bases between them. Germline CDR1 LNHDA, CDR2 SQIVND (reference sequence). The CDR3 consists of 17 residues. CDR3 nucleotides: TGTGCCAGTAGTATTGAGACAGACCCGAAACCGAACACTGAAGCTTTCTTT. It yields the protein CASSIETDPKPNTEAFF.

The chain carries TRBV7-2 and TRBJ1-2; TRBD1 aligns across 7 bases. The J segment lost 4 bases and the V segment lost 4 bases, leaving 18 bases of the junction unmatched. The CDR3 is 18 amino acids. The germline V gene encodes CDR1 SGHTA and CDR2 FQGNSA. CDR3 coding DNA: TGTGCCAGCAGCTCTCATAGCGGACAGGAGAGCGTAACCTATGGCTACACCTTC. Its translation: CASSSHSGQESVTYGYTF.

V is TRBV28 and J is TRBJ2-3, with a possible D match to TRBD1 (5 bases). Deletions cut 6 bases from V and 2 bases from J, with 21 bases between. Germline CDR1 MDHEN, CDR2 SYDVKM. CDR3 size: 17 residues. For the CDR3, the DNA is TGTGCCAGCAGCTCCACAGACAGCTCTTATATCACAGATACGCAGTATTTT. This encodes CASSSTDSSYITDTQYF.